This record concerns one T cell receptor (beta chain) sequence. This record belongs to a study of CD8 T cells in Susac syndrome. The CDR3 has 18 residues. The trim removed 0 bases at V and 0 bases at J, leaving 6 bases unmatched. In germline, CDR1 is KGHSH, CDR2 LQKENI. Sequencing of TCR beta was carried out in blood CD8+ and CD4+ T cells. The patients serving as multiple sclerosis controls were treatment-naive. They had stable or active relapsing-remitting disease and fulfilled revised McDonald criteria. It was negative isolation that provided the CD8+ and CD4+ T cells, whereas TEMRA cells were enriched by FACS. The RNA input was about 0.45 to 1 ug, and it was reverse transcribed with random hexamers. Multiplex PCR with immunoSEQ amplified the TCR beta CDR3 across 54 Vbeta and 13 Jbeta. TCRdb called the immunoSEQ multiplex PCR reads again in MiXCR, with one record for every CDR3 protein. This table has almost 450,000 distinct CDR3 sequences, approximately 85% appearing once.

The J gene is TRBJ1-4, the V gene TRBV18; 8 bases map to TRBD1. Sample: CD8+ T cells from PBMCs. This TCR was sampled from a human donor with multiple sclerosis. CDR3 loop: CASSPPDRVAATNEKLFF. The CDR3 region has the DNA TGTGCCAGCTCACCACCGGACAGGGTGGCGGCAACTAATGAAAAACTGTTTTTT. Full variable domain (outside the CDR3, taken from reference TRBV18 and TRBJ1-4): NAGVMQNPRHLVRRRGQEARLRCSPMKGHSHVYWYRQLPEEGLKFMVYLQKENIIDESGMPKERFSAEFPKEGPSILRIQQVVRGDSAAYFCASSPPDRVAATNEKLFFGSGTQLSVL.